This T cell receptor beta chain was profiled in a study of T cell repertoires in ileal Crohn's disease. Notes on the study in general: Active smokers at surgery had more clonal expansions than non-smokers. Clonality above 26.8% at surgery always came with endoscopic recurrence.

TCRB immunosequencing input was five hundred nanograms of biopsy DNA per sample. Sequencing was performed with immunoSEQ multiplex PCR; in TCRdb, only in-frame clones are kept and a portion is missing. The sample yields around 6,000 clones, around 86% seen once. As regards this clone: The antigen is not known.

The V end lost 1 base, the J end lost 0 bases, and 9 bases lay between the germline ends. This CDR3 has 15 residues. CDR1 and CDR2 (germline): LNHDA, SQIVND (reference sequence). This TCR came from an adult with Crohn's disease. Sequenced: ileal tissue. The chain carries TRBV19 and TRBJ1-2; the D is unclear. In nucleotides, the CDR3 is TGTGCCAGTAGTATAGCAGCAGACGCTAACTATGGCTACACCTTC. Translated, it gives CASSIAADANYGYTF.